This T cell receptor beta chain was captured in a study of T cell repertoires in cytomegalovirus infection (dated by TCRdb to the late 2010s). Study-wide context: Because public TCR beta signatures pointed to carriage of CMV infection together with the matching HLA type, the HLA type of each donor mattered for the analysis.

The sequencer listed for this sample is Illumina HiSeq 1500. The public reads were run again by TCRdb, first through fastp at Q25 and then through MiXCR, and only productive beta chains were kept. Here each entry gathers all rows of one CDR3 protein and keeps the most common genes and DNA. The sample table contains some 700,000 distinct CDR3 sequences; only one count was recorded for roughly 35% of them. The ten largest clonotypes hold around 2.8% of the sample. V gives up 1 base and J gives up 1 base, and the segment between their germline ends measures 8 bases. Looking up the germline V gene yields CDR1 SGHTA and CDR2 FQGNSA. The CDR3 spans 15 residues, from the cysteine through the phenylalanine. Just CDR3 DNA is preserved here, 45 bases in frame from base 1. Remarks on this clonotype: The antigen it binds to is not known. Per-base qualities were not stored, and no clone one base away is much larger.

Beyond this particular receptor, the publication reports: The ex vivo response was dominated by HLA-C-restricted CMV-specific TCR beta clonotypes, which also provided the single most frequent clonotype in two of eight donors. Cumulative frequency of public TCR beta family members discriminated carriers of CMV infection plus the relevant HLA type in this cohort and an independent approximately 400-donor cohort.

The sequence derives from a human donor in good health (CMV status not recorded). Some clones in this sample may be carry-over from other donors' samples. Sequencing was carried out using PBMCs. The chain is assembled from TRBV7-2 and TRBJ1-3; the D segment cannot be called with confidence. The nucleotide sequence is TGTGCCAGCAGCTTAGTGCCGGAATCTGGAAACACCATATATTTT. The translation is CASSLVPESGNTIYF.